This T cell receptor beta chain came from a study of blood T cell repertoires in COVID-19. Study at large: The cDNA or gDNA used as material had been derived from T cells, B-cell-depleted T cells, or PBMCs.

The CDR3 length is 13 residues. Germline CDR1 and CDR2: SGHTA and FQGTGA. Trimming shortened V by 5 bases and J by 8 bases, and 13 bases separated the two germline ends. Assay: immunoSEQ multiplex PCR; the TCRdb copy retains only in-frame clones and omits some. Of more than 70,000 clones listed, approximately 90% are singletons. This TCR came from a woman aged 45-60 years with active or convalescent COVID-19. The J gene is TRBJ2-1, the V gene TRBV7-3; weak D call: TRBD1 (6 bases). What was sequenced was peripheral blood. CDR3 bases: TGTGCCAGCAGCCCCGCGAAGGGGGATGAGCAGTTCTTC. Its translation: CASSPAKGDEQFF.